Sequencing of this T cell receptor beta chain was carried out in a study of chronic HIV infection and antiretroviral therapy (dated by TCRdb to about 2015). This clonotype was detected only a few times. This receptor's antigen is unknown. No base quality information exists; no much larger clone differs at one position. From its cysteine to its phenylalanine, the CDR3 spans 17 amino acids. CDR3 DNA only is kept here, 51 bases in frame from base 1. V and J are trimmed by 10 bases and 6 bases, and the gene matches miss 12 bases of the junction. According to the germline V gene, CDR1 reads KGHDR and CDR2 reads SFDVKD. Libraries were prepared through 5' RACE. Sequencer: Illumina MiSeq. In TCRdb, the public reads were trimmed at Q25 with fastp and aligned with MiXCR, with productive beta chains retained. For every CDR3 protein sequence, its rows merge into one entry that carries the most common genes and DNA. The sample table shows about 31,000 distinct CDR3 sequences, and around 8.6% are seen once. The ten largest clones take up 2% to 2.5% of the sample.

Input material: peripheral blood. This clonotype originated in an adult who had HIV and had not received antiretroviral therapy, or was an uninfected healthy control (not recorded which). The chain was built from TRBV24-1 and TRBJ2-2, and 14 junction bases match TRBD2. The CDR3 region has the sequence CATHPTSGRALAGELFF. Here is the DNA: TGTGCCACGCATCCGACTAGCGGGAGGGCCCTCGCCGGGGAGCTGTTTTTT.